This T cell receptor beta chain was sequenced for a study of shared clonotypes between healthy human individuals. The V end was cut by 4 bases, the J end by 7 bases, with 16 bases between. Germline V CDR1 and CDR2: MNHNY, SVGAGI (reference sequence). This CDR3 has 14 residues. The method was immunoSEQ multiplex PCR; TCRdb's version includes in-frame clones alone and lacks a portion of them. The sample lists roughly 1 million clones, 75% to 80% occurring once. The chain has TRBV6-6 and TRBJ1-1; weak D call: TRBD1 (5 bases). The source material was memory CD4+ T cells from PBMCs. Subset: CD45RA-negative fraction. This TCR was sampled from a man younger than 30 in good health. Some clones in this sample may be carry-over from other donors' samples. The DNA of the CDR3 is TGTGCCAGCAGTTTTCGGGTCGGGGACGGTGAAGCTTTCTTT. As protein: CASSFRVGDGEAFF.